This T cell receptor beta chain was found in a study of PD-1 blockade in classical Hodgkin lymphoma. The study, taken as a whole, reports: Baseline TCR diversity was reportedly lower in newly diagnosed patients than in healthy donors. It was reported as lower still in relapsed/refractory patients. Some patients began nivolumab under 1 year after ASCT. These patients were excluded from later analyses. Partial responders and progressors had significantly lower baseline TCR diversity.

Following autologous stem cell transplantation, relapse occurred in every patient, and exposure to brentuximab vedotin varied. The data were produced by immunoSEQ multiplex PCR, yet TCRdb's version contains in-frame clones alone and is incomplete. Of tens of thousands of clones in the sample, approximately 88% are singletons; the top ten hold 12%. Concerning this clone itself: What it binds is not known.

The CDR3 length is 15 residues. V was pared by 6 bases and J by 6 bases, with 11 bases of the junction left unmatched. The germline gives CDR1 ENHRY, CDR2 SYGVKD. The receptor comes from a human donor with classical Hodgkin lymphoma. This material consisted of peripheral blood mononuclear cells (PBMCs), taken at baseline. The chain links TRBV10-3 to TRBJ1-1, with 9 bases identical to TRBD1. The CDR3 loop reads CAISQGQGSLAEAFF. The DNA of the CDR3 is TGTGCCATCAGCCAGGGACAGGGAAGTTTAGCTGAAGCTTTCTTT.